A single sample gave rise to the 13 T cell receptor beta chains below, sequenced in a study of control samples from healthy donors and cancer patients. The assay was immunoSEQ multiplex PCR, and TCRdb's table has in-frame clones only and misses some. The sample yields about 94,000 clones, less than 95% seen once. Sequenced input: blood. These receptor sequences come from a woman aged 18-29 years in good health.

J is TRBJ2-7 and V is TRBV11-2; 10 bases align to TRBD2. The V segment lost 5 bases and the J segment 5 bases; nucleotides outside the gene matches: 9. The CDR3 consists of 15 residues. Germline V lookup: CDR1 SGHAT, CDR2 FQNNGV. This chain's CDR3 is CASSPPLAGAHEQYF. The CDR3 nucleotides read TGTGCCAGCAGCCCTCCCCTAGCGGGGGCTCACGAGCAGTACTTC.

This clone was seen a single time. The chain has TRBV6-5 and TRBJ1-4; no reliable D call. V was pared by 6 bases and J by 3 bases, with 11 bases between. Germline V CDR1 and CDR2: MNHEY, SVGAGI. The CDR3 spans 14 residues. The CDR3 loop is CASSERGSNEKLFF. CDR3 DNA: TGTGCCAGCAGCGAGAGAGGGTCTAATGAAAAACTGTTTTTT.

The genes are TRBV27 and TRBJ2-3; 12 bases fit TRBD2. Germline V gene data show CDR1 as MNHEY and CDR2 as SMNVEV (reference sequence). V shed 5 bases, J shed 0 bases, and the junction held 6 bases outside the gene matches. This CDR3 is built from 17 residues. In nucleotides, the CDR3 is TGTGCCAGCAGTCCAAGGACTAGCGGGGTTAGCACAGATACGCAGTATTTT. Translated: CASSPRTSGVSTDTQYF.

The chain couples TRBV13 to TRBJ2-7, with a weak D call TRBD1 (6 bases). The CDR3 runs 13 residues. The germline gives CDR1 PRHDT, CDR2 FYEKMQ (reference sequence). The ends were cut back, 5 bases at V and 5 bases at J, with 13 bases in the middle. This chain's CDR3 is CASSQTTGNEQYF. The CDR3 DNA reads as TGTGCCAGCAGCCAAACAACAGGGAACGAGCAGTACTTC.

The chain recombines TRBV4-2 with TRBJ2-7; 10 bases align to TRBD1. V shed 1 base and J 1 base; nucleotides not matched to a gene: 1. The CDR3 runs 15 residues. Germline CDR1 reads LGHNA; CDR2 reads YNFKEQ. The CDR3 nucleotides read TGTGCCAGCAGCCAAGGACAGGGGGCATCCTACGAGCAGTACTTC. Encoded protein: CASSQGQGASYEQYF.

This clone was detected once. The chain is built from TRBV9 and TRBJ2-7, with D possibly being TRBD2 (6 bases). The V gene's germline CDR1 is SGDLS and CDR2 YYNGEE. Deletions cut 4 bases from V and 1 base from J, with 12 bases between. CDR3 length: 14 amino acids. CDR3 residues: CASSPQGRSYEQYF. CDR3 DNA sequence: TGTGCCAGCAGCCCCCAAGGGAGGTCCTACGAGCAGTACTTC.

J is TRBJ2-5 and V is TRBV5-1, with D possibly TRBD1 on 5 matching bases. Germline V gene data show CDR1 as SGHRS and CDR2 as YFSETQ. The CDR3 extends over 13 amino acids. V gave up 0 bases and J gave up 7 bases, with 10 bases separating them. DNA of the CDR3: TGCGCCAGCAGCTTGGAGGACAAGGCGACCCAGTACTTC. Translating gives CASSLEDKATQYF.

This clone was counted a single time. J is TRBJ1-2 and V is TRBV7-2; a possible D gene is TRBD1 (6 bases). The germline CDR1 and CDR2 sequences are SGHTA and FQGNSA. Trimming took 6 bases from V and 4 from J, leaving 9 bases between them. CDR3 length: 12 amino acids. The CDR3 protein is CASSQDSYGYTF. CDR3 coding DNA: TGTGCCAGCAGTCAGGACAGCTATGGCTACACCTTC.

V and J are TRBV2 and TRBJ2-2, with a tentative D call TRBD1 (6 bases). With 5 bases removed from V and 7 bases from J, the gap between germline ends came to 20 bases. Germline CDR1 SNHLY, CDR2 FYNNEI. The CDR3 runs to 16 residues. The CDR3 region is CASSSDSPISSGELFF. CDR3 nucleotide sequence: TGTGCCAGCAGTTCGGACAGCCCCATCTCTAGCGGGGAGCTGTTTTTT.

The V call is TRBV27, the J call TRBJ1-3; 11 positions match TRBD1. The CDR3 runs to 17 residues. V was pared by 6 bases and J by 0 bases, with 7 bases of the junction left unmatched. The V gene's germline CDR1 is MNHEY and CDR2 SMNVEV (reference sequence). The CDR3 sequence: CASRNTGTGGSGNTIYF. The CDR3 region has the DNA TGTGCCAGCAGGAACACCGGGACAGGGGGCTCTGGAAACACCATATATTTT.

The chain couples TRBV14 to TRBJ1-4; no definite D call. Germline V CDR1 and CDR2: SGHDN, FVKESK. The V gene lost 0 bases and the J gene lost 0 bases, with 5 bases spanning the gap. The CDR3 loop spans 15 amino acids. The CDR3, as DNA: TGTGCCAGCAGCCAAGACACAGCAACTAATGAAAAACTGTTTTTT. This sequence encodes CASSQDTATNEKLFF.

The chain uses TRBV5-1 and TRBJ1-1; D is ambiguous. Trimming removed 5 bases from V and 1 base from J, with 3 bases in between. The CDR3 has 11 amino acids. Per the germline V gene, CDR1 is SGHRS and CDR2 is YFSETQ. CDR3 sequence reads: CASSQNTEAFF. The CDR3, as DNA: TGCGCCAGCAGTCAGAACACTGAAGCTTTCTTT.

The chain links TRBV6-5 to TRBJ2-7; TRBD1 matches at 8 bases. The V and J ends lost 0 bases and 4 bases, in that order; junction bases with no gene match: 5. CDR1 and CDR2 (germline): MNHEY, SVGAGI. CDR3 length equals 15 residues. This CDR3 is CASSYSDRGGYEQYF. The DNA of the CDR3 is TGTGCCAGCAGTTACTCCGACAGGGGTGGATACGAGCAGTACTTC.